This TCR beta chain was documented in a study of neurological immune-mediated disorders. Study findings and constraints: Across subjects, expanded clones had no CDR3 amino acid sequences in common, pointing to private repertoires in all groups. Whereas HTLV-1-associated myelopathy showed the most TCR clonal expansion, multiple sclerosis showed the least, with levels below those of healthy controls.

The CDR3 runs 13 residues. Trimming took 3 bases from V and 8 from J, leaving 11 bases between them. Germline V gene sequence: CDR1 PRHDT, CDR2 FYEKMQ (reference sequence). This clonotype was counted at least ten times. The antigen remains unidentified. With 10-nucleotide random UMIs included, cDNA was synthesized by 5'RACE. TCRdb re-derived calls from the 5' RACE reads in MiXCR, one entry per CDR3 protein. The profile covers 18,000 or so distinct CDR3 sequences, with about 10% appearing a single time and approximately 29% taken by the ten largest. Libraries from sorted cells each used about a million CD4+ or CD8+ T cells.

Sequencing input: CD8+ T cells from blood. The TCR was taken from a woman in her 50s in good health. The rearrangement joins TRBV13 to TRBJ2-1; D gene unclear. The CDR3 DNA sequence: TGTGCCAGCAGCTTCAGTGACCCCGATGAGCAGTTCTTC. Residues: CASSFSDPDEQFF.